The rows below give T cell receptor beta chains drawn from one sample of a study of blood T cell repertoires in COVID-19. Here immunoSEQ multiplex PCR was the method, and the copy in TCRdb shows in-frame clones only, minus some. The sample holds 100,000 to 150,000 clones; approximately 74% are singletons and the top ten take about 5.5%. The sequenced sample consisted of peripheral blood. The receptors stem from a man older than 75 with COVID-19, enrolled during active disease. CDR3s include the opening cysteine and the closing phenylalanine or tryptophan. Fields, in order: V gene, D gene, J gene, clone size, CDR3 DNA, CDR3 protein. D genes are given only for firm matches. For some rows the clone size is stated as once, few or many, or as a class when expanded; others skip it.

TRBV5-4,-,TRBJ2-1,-,TGTGCCAGCAGCTTGGGGGCCCTTTACAATGAGCAGTTCTTC,CASSLGALYNEQFF
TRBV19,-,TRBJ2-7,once,TGTGCCAGTAGTATAGGGACTTCTGCTGTCTACGAGCAGTACTTC,CASSIGTSAVYEQYF
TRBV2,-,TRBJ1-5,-,TGTGCCAGCAGTAATTACAGGGACGATCAGCCCCAGCATTTT,CASSNYRDDQPQHF
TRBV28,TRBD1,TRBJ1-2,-,TGTGCCAGCAGTCCCCCGACAGGGCGGTATGGCTACACCTTC,CASSPPTGRYGYTF
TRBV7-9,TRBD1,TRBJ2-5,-,TGTGCCAGCAGCTCGTGGACAGGCGGGGAGACCCAGTACTTC,CASSSWTGGETQYF
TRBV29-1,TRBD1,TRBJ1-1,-,TGCAGCGAACTAAGACAGGGGAACACTGAAGCTTTCTTT,CSELRQGNTEAFF
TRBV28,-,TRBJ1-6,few,TGTGCCAGCAGCCTGGGGGGTAATTCACCCCTCCACTTT,CASSLGGNSPLHF
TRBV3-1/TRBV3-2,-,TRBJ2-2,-,TGTGCCAGCAGCCAAGGGACTTCTACGAACACCGGGGAGCTGTTTTTT,CASSQGTSTNTGELFF
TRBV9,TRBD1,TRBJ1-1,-,TGTGCCAGCAGCGTAGAACACAGGGGCGTCACTGAAGCTTTCTTT,CASSVEHRGVTEAFF
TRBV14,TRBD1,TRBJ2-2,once,TGTGCCAGCAGCCCTAGGACAGGGGCGAACATGAACACCGGGGAGCTGTTTTTT,CASSPRTGANMNTGELFF
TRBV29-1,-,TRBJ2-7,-,TGCAGCGTTGAAGACAGGGGAATCGAGCAGTACTTC,CSVEDRGIEQYF
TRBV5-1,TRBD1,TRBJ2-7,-,TGCGCCAGCAGCTTGGCCTTCGGGACAGGGAGCTCCTACGAGCAGTACTTC,CASSLAFGTGSSYEQYF
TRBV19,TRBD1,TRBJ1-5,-,TGTGCCAGTAGTAAAAGGACAGGGGGTAGTACGGGCAATCAGCCCCAGCATTTT,CASSKRTGGSTGNQPQHF
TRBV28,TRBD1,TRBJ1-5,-,TGTGCCAGCAGTCCAACCGGACAGGGGATACTCGGCAATCAGCCCCAGCATTTT,CASSPTGQGILGNQPQHF
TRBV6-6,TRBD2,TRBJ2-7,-,TGTGCCAGCAGTTCGCTAGCGGGAGTTAGAGACGAGCAGTACTTC,CASSSLAGVRDEQYF
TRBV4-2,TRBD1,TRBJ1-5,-,TGTGCCAGCAGCCAAGAGGGGACAGGGAGCAATCAGCCCCAGCATTTT,CASSQEGTGSNQPQHF
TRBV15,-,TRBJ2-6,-,TGTGCCACCAGCAGAGGGGGGCAGGGCTGGGCCAACGTCCTGACTTTC,CATSRGGQGWANVLTF
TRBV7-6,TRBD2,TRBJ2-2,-,TGTGCCAGCAGCCCCCATCTAGCGGGAGCCACCGGGGAGCTGTTTTTT,CASSPHLAGATGELFF
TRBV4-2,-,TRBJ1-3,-,TGTGCCAGCAGGGAAACAGGGAGCTCTGGAAACACCATATATTTT,CASRETGSSGNTIYF
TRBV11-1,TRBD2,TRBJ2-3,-,TGTGCCAGCAGCTTAGCCGGGACTAGCGGGAGGAGAGATACGCAGTATTTT,CASSLAGTSGRRDTQYF
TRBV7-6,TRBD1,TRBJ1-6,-,TGTGCCAGCAGCCGGACAGGGCGAGATTCACCCCTCCACTTT,CASSRTGRDSPLHF
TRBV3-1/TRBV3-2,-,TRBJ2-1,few,TGTGCCAGCAGCCAAACTAGCTACTCCTACAATGAGCAGTTCTTC,CASSQTSYSYNEQFF
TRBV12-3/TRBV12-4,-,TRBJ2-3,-,TGTGCCAGCAGTCGTACAGATACGCAGTATTTT,CASSRTDTQYF
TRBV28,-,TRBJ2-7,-,TGTGCCAGCAGCTCGGTGGAGGGTAGTGATACGAACGAGCAGTACTTC,CASSSVEGSDTNEQYF
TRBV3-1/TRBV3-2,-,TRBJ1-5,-,TGTGCCAGCAGCCAAGGCTCTGGACAGAGCAATCAGCCCCAGCATTTT,CASSQGSGQSNQPQHF
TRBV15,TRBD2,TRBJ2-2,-,TGTGCCACCAGCAGAGATACCGGCGGGAGTGACACCGGGGAGCTGTTTTTT,CATSRDTGGSDTGELFF
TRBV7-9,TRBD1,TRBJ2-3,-,TGTGCCAGCAGCACATACGCCGGGACAGGGGAATTCAGGACGCAGTATTTT,CASSTYAGTGEFRTQYF
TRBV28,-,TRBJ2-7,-,TGTGCCAGCAGTTTAGAGGGAAGTATCTCCTACGAGCAGTACTTC,CASSLEGSISYEQYF
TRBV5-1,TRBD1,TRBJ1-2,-,TGCGCCAGCAGCACAACCTCGACAGGGTATAACTATGGCTACACCTTC,CASSTTSTGYNYGYTF
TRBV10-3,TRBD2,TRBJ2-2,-,TGTGCCATCAGTGAGGCCCGACTAGCGGGAGTAGACGGGGAGCTGTTTTTT,CAISEARLAGVDGELFF
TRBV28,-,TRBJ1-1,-,TGTGCCAGCAGTTTTGTGCCGGTCGACACTGAAGCTTTCTTT,CASSFVPVDTEAFF
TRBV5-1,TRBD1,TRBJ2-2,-,TGCGCCAGCAGCTTACAGGGGTTGGACACCGGGGAGCTGTTTTTT,CASSLQGLDTGELFF